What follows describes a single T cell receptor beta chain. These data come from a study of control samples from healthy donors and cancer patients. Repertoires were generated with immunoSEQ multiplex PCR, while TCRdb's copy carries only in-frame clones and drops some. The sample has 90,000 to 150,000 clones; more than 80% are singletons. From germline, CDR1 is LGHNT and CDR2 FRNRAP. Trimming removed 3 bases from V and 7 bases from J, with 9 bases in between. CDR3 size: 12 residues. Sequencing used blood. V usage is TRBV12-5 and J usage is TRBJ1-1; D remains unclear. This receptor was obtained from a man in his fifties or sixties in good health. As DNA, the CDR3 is TGTGCTAGTGGTTTCCCCACGGGTGAAGCTTTCTTT. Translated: CASGFPTGEAFF.